The source of this T cell receptor (beta chain) is a study of cytotoxic CD8 clonotypes in ibrutinib-treated CLL. This clone has only one observation. Its target is not known. General study results and limits: Under therapy, public clonotypes either contracted or stayed stable, and they were uncommon. Upon ibrutinib response clonality rose, and upon progression it fell back toward baseline.

V dropped 6 bases and J dropped 5 bases, with 14 bases sitting between them. The germline CDR1 and CDR2 sequences are MNHEY and SVGAGI. The CDR3 loop spans 14 amino acids. Data came from immunoSEQ multiplex PCR; TCRdb stores just in-frame clones and leaves some out. The sample contains around 310,000 clones, about 77% of which appear only once. This specimen was PBMCs, taken before ibrutinib treatment. J is TRBJ2-1 and V is TRBV6-5, with TRBD2 as a possible D gene (5 bases). The sequence was collected from a human donor with chronic lymphocytic leukemia. Here the CDR3 reads CASSLAPGNNEQFF. CDR3 DNA: TGTGCCAGCAGCCTAGCACCTGGGAACAATGAGCAGTTCTTC.